This is a list of T cell receptor beta chains from one sample in a study of cytomegalovirus exposure and HLA in healthy donors. Clones were sequenced by immunoSEQ multiplex PCR, and TCRdb holds only the in-frame ones, with some missing. The top ten clones hold about 7.8% of a sample with under 200,000 clones, roughly 13% of them seen once. The source material was PBMCs. These receptors all stem from a man aged 45 to 65 in good health and CMV-seropositive. CDR3s leave out the opening cysteine and the closing phenylalanine or tryptophan.

J | V | CDR3
TRBJ1-5 | TRBV11-2 | ASSRTGDGDQPQH
TRBJ1-4 | TRBV6-1 | ASREFPGGSEKLF
TRBJ2-5 | TRBV7-6 | ASSFESGGGGKETQY
TRBJ2-6 | TRBV5-1 | ASSLASGGISGANVLT
TRBJ1-4 | TRBV14 | ASSSQRTYNEKLF
TRBJ1-2 | TRBV5-1 | ASSLDSDRLYGYT
TRBJ2-3 | TRBV5-6 | ASSTTSGGGTDTQY
TRBJ1-1 | TRBV28 | ASGRQAF
TRBJ2-7 | TRBV4-2 | ASSQNQGRDGYEQY
TRBJ2-7 | TRBV30 | AWRLKVAGTYEQY
TRBJ2-6 | TRBV4-3 | ASSGPTGRMTGANVLT
TRBJ2-5 | TRBV5-1 | ASSPGGSGQETQY
TRBJ1-1 | TRBV5-3 | ARSPGTENMNTEAF
TRBJ2-3 | TRBV11-2 | ASSLSNTDTQY
TRBJ1-5 | TRBV2 | ASRAGGSQPQH
TRBJ1-2 | TRBV6-6 | ASSYPRGGANYGYT
TRBJ2-2 | TRBV7-2 | ASSLDTNTGELF
TRBJ2-3 | TRBV5-4 | ASRLSFSGEGDTQY
TRBJ1-1 | TRBV18 | ASSLSRDSPYTEAF
TRBJ1-1 | TRBV6-5 | ASSPGQMNTEAF
TRBJ1-2 | TRBV4-3 | ASSQERDRVSYGYT
TRBJ1-2 | TRBV4-3 | ASSQEAGLYGYT
TRBJ2-3 | TRBV2 | AMTSSSPDTQY
TRBJ1-1 | TRBV11-3 | ASTSSGQSNTEAF
TRBJ1-6 | TRBV11-2 | ASSLFAGSGSYNSPLH
TRBJ2-2 | TRBV7-6 | ASSLQRSPNTGELF
TRBJ1-5 | TRBV18 | ASSPTGGRNQPQH
TRBJ2-3 | TRBV4-2 | ASSQQASGGAADTQY
TRBJ2-7 | TRBV7-8 | ASSLRDRGNYEQY
TRBJ2-2 | TRBV28 | ASRPPLIRNTGELF
TRBJ1-1 | TRBV13 | ASSLEKEDNTEAF
TRBJ2-5 | TRBV7-9 | ASSYSGVGETQY
TRBJ2-4 | TRBV28 | ASSLPTGGGKNIQY
TRBJ1-2 | TRBV29-1 | SVKMGQGWGYGYP
TRBJ1-2 | TRBV5-4 | ASSDIGDYGYT
TRBJ1-3 | TRBV5-8 | ASSLERRSGNTIY
TRBJ2-7 | TRBV5-1 | ASSLAGTGSYEQY
TRBJ2-4 | TRBV5-6 | ASSLTGGEERNIQY
TRBJ2-3 | TRBV4-3 | ASSQEQGGYTQY
TRBJ2-2 | TRBV4-1 | ASSPRQGTPGTFPGELF
TRBJ1-2 | TRBV7-2 | ASSQPRGGRYGYT
TRBJ2-1 | TRBV9 | ASSVDDSKLFYNEQF
TRBJ1-6 | TRBV9 | ASSTRQSYSPLH